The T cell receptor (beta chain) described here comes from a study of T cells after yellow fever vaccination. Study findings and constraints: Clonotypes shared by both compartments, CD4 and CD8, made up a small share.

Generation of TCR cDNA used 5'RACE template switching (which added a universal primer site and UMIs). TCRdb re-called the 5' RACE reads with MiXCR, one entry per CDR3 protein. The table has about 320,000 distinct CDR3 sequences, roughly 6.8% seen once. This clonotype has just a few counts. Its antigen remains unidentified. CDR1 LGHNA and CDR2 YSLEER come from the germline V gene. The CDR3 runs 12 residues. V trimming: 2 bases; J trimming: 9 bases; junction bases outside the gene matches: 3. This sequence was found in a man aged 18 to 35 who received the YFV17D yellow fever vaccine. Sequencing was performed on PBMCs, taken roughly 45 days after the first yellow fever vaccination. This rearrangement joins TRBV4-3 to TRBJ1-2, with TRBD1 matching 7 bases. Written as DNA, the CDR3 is TGCGCCAGCAGCCAACTACAGGGGAGCTACACCTTC. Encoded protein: CASSQLQGSYTF.